This T cell receptor (beta chain) was sequenced for a study of T cell changes during pregnancy in multiple sclerosis. Assay used: immunoSEQ multiplex PCR; TCRdb lists only in-frame clones, some missing. Of about 59,000 clones listed, nearly 95% were seen once; the top ten hold 2.6%. The CDR3 consists of 16 residues. Trimming at V came to 4 bases and at J to 2 bases, leaving 8 bases not matched to a gene. Germline CDR1 reads SEHNR; CDR2 reads FQNEAQ (reference sequence). This sequence joins TRBV7-9 and TRBJ2-7, with 10 bases aligning to TRBD1. This TCR came from a female donor with multiple sclerosis, enrolled in a pregnancy study. Material: CD8+ T cells from peripheral blood mononuclear cells, obtained in the third trimester of pregnancy. In DNA form, the CDR3 reads TGTGCCAGCAGCTCTCCGACAGGGGGCGCGGCCTACGAGCAGTACTTC. Its protein product is CASSSPTGGAAYEQYF.